This T cell receptor (beta chain) came from a study of T cells in Graves' hyperthyroidism and ophthalmopathy. Diagnoses rested on clinical symptoms, serum thyroxine and TRAb, thyroid ultrasound and orbital computed tomography. Isolation of PBMCs was performed on 9.5 to 10 ml fresh peripheral blood. This clonotype was picked up a small number of times. Antigen unknown. Study findings and constraints: Most thyroid-expanded clonotypes above 0.001 were also found in blood.

RNA transcripts gave rise to amplified TCR beta CDR3 regions. The HTBI primer set drove a first-round RT-PCR of the TCR CDR3. TCRdb redid the calling of the multiplex PCR reads with MiXCR, one entry per CDR3 protein. The data contain roughly 740,000 distinct CDR3 sequences, about 15% of them singletons. This TCR was recovered from a man aged 18 to 29 with Graves' hyperthyroidism. Sequencing input: blood.

CDR3 region: CASSRTFPAELFF. The CDR3 DNA reads as TGTGCCAGCAGTCGGACATTTCCAGCTGAACTGTTTTTT. V and J are TRBV12-3 or TRBV12-4 and TRBJ1-4; the D gene is possibly TRBD1 (5 bases). Deletions cut 5 bases from V and 12 bases from J, with 16 bases between. The CDR3 spans 13 residues.